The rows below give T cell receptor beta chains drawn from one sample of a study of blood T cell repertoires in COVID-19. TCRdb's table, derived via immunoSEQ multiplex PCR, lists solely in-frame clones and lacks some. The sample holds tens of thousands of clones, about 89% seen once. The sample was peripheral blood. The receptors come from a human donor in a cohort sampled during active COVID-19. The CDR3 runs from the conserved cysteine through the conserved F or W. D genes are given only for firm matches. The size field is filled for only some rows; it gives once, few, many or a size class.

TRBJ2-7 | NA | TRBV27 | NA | CASSLTRAFDEQYF | TGTGCCAGCAGTTTGACTAGAGCTTTCGACGAGCAGTACTTC
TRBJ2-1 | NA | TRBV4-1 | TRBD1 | CASSPLFPGTGDNEQFF | TGCGCCAGCAGCCCTCTTTTTCCCGGGACAGGGGACAATGAGCAGTTCTTC
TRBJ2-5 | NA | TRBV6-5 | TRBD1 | CASPTLGGQQETQYF | TGTGCCAGCCCCACGCTAGGGGGACAGCAAGAGACCCAGTACTTC
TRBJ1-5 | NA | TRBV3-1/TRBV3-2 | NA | CASSQGAGAGNQPQHF | TGTGCCAGCAGCCAAGGGGCGGGCGCGGGCAATCAGCCCCAGCATTTT
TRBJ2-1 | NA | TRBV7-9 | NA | CASSLLSTGSNEQFF | TGTGCCAGCAGCTTATTGTCGACAGGTAGTAATGAGCAGTTCTTC
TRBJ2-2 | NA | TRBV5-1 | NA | CASSLTDPNTGELFF | TGCGCCAGCAGCTTGACAGATCCGAACACCGGGGAGCTGTTTTTT
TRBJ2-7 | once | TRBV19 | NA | CASSIGGQNEQYF | TGTGCCAGTAGTATAGGAGGACAGAACGAGCAGTACTTC
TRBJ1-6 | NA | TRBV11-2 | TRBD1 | CASSLMGQGAGSPLHF | TGTGCCAGCAGCTTAATGGGACAGGGGGCAGGTTCACCCCTCCACTTT
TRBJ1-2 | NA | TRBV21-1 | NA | CASSKGGLAVRHYGYTF | TGTGCCAGCAGCAAAGGGGGACTAGCGGTTCGTCACTATGGCTACACCTTC
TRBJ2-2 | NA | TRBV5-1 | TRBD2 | CASIIGTSGSRNTGELFF | TGCGCCAGCATCATAGGGACTAGCGGGAGCCGGAACACCGGGGAGCTGTTTTTT
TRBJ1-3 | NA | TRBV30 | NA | CAWSAGSGNTIYF | TGTGCCTGGAGTGCAGGATCTGGAAACACCATATATTTT
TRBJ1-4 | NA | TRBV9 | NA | CASSPYGIQGLDEKLFF | TGTGCCAGCAGCCCTTATGGAATCCAGGGGTTGGATGAAAAACTGTTTTTT
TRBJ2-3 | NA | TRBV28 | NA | CASSFGGEVTDTQYF | TGTGCCAGCAGTTTTGGGGGCGAAGTCACAGATACGCAGTATTTT
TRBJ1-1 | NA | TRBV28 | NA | CASSYRGFEAFF | TGTGCCAGCAGTTACCGGGGATTTGAAGCTTTCTTT
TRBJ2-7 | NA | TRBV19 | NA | CASSKLVTGSSYEQYF | TGTGCCAGTAGTAAATTAGTCACAGGGAGCTCCTACGAGCAGTACTTC
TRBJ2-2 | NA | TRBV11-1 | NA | CASSLDLQGGTGELFF | TGTGCCAGCAGCTTAGATTTGCAGGGAGGCACCGGGGAGCTGTTTTTT
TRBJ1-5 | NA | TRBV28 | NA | CASSLRGPQDNQPQHF | TGTGCCAGCAGTTTGCGGGGCCCTCAGGACAATCAGCCCCAGCATTTT
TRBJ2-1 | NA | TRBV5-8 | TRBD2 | CASSLGGLAGYNEQFF | TGTGCCAGCAGCTTGGGGGGACTAGCGGGCTACAATGAGCAGTTCTTC
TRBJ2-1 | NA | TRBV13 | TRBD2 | CASSSNLAGGAYNEQFF | TGTGCCAGCAGCTCGAATTTGGCGGGAGGGGCCTACAATGAGCAGTTCTTC
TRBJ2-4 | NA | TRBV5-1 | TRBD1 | CASSLAGTGGPQDIQYF | TGCGCCAGCAGCTTGGCCGGAACAGGGGGACCCCAAGACATTCAGTACTTC
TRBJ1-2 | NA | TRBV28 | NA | CASSLQGGISYGYTF | TGTGCCAGCAGTTTACAGGGTGGGATCTCCTATGGCTACACCTTC
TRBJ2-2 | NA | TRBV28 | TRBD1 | CASRKGDRGVSGELFF | TGTGCCAGCAGAAAAGGGGACAGGGGTGTATCCGGGGAGCTGTTTTTT
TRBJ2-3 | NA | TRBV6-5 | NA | CASSKTTSTDTQYF | TGTGCCAGCAGTAAGACAACTAGCACAGATACGCAGTATTTT
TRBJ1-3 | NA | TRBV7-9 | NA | CASSSDTLPGNTIYF | TGTGCCAGCAGCTCGGACACCCTCCCTGGAAACACCATATATTTT
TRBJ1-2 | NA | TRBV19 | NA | CASSMAGYGYTF | TGTGCCAGTAGTATGGCGGGCTATGGCTACACCTTC
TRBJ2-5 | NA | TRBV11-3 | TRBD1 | CASSLGTGTQETQYF | TGTGCCAGCAGCCTCGGGACAGGGACCCAAGAGACCCAGTACTTC
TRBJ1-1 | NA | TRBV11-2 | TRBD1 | CASSSTLDRGRHTEAFF | TGTGCCAGCAGCTCCACCCTAGACAGGGGTAGGCACACTGAAGCTTTCTTT